What follows are 29 T cell receptor beta chains derived from one specimen sequenced in a study of cytomegalovirus exposure and HLA in healthy donors. PCR employed 60 Vbeta and 13 Jbeta primers. Method: immunoSEQ multiplex PCR; TCRdb's copy keeps in-frame clones and lacks some. The table shows approximately 150,000 clones, with around 77% occurring only once. Sequenced material: PBMCs. These TCRs come from a middle-aged woman in good health and CMV-seronegative.

V gene TRBV19 combines with J gene TRBJ2-7; 9 positions match TRBD1. Germline loops: CDR1 LNHDA, CDR2 SQIVND (reference sequence). CDR3 length: 15 amino acids. Trimming at V came to 5 bases and at J to 0 bases, leaving 5 bases not matched to a gene. The CDR3 region has the DNA TGTGCCAGTAGTCGATTGGGACAGGGCTCCTACGAGCAGTACTTC. It is translated as CASSRLGQGSYEQYF.

This clone is a singleton in its sample. The V call is TRBV30, the J call TRBJ2-7; no clear D gene. Trimming left V 5 bases short and J 0 bases short, with 5 bases between. CDR3 length: 11 residues. Per the germline V gene, CDR1 is GTSNPN and CDR2 is SVGIG (reference sequence). The CDR3 DNA reads as TGTGCCTGGGGCAGCTCCTACGAGCAGTACTTC. Translated, it gives CAWGSSYEQYF.

The rearrangement joins TRBV6-1 to TRBJ2-1; D may be TRBD1 (6 bases). The germline V and J ends were trimmed by 10 bases and 9 bases, with 13 bases remaining between them. The CDR3 has 11 residues. Germline CDR1 is MNHNS and CDR2 is SASEGT. The CDR3 here is CATSEQGEQFF. The CDR3 DNA sequence: TGTGCCACCTCGGAACAGGGTGAGCAGTTCTTC.

The chain couples TRBV19 to TRBJ1-1; no firm D call. Germline V gene lookup returns CDR1 LNHDA and CDR2 SQIVND (reference sequence). Trimming removed 7 bases from V and 3 bases from J, with 21 bases in between. The CDR3 length is 16 residues. This chain's CDR3 is CASKGVLGEADTEAFF. The CDR3 DNA follows: TGTGCCAGTAAAGGAGTCTTGGGTGAGGCGGACACTGAAGCTTTCTTT.

The chain has TRBV29-1 and TRBJ2-3; the match to TRBD2 covers 9 bases. Germline CDR1 is SQVTM and CDR2 is ANQGSEA. J lost 7 bases, V lost 3 bases, and 11 bases had no gene match. CDR3 size: 15 residues. CDR3: CSVEGSGRSGNTQYF. In nucleotides, the CDR3 is TGCAGCGTTGAGGGTAGCGGGAGATCAGGAAATACGCAGTATTTT.

This sequence joins TRBV29-1 and TRBJ2-7, with 9 positions matching TRBD2. The germline gives CDR1 SQVTM, CDR2 ANQGSEA. V shed 2 bases, J shed 7 bases, and the junction held 6 bases outside the gene matches. This CDR3 contains 13 residues. This CDR3 is CSVEPAGGGEQYF. The DNA of the CDR3 is TGCAGCGTTGAACCAGCGGGAGGAGGGGAGCAGTACTTC.

This chain links TRBV7-6 with TRBJ2-2; 8 nucleotides align to TRBD1. The CDR3 has 15 residues. V shed 5 bases, J shed 1 base, and the junction held 3 bases outside the gene matches. CDR1 SGHVS and CDR2 FNYEAQ come from the germline V gene. The CDR3 DNA reads as TGTGCCAGCAGCCTCGGACAGGGGAACACCGGGGAGCTGTTTTTT. Amino acid sequence: CASSLGQGNTGELFF.

V gene TRBV5-1 combines with J gene TRBJ2-7, with D possibly being TRBD1 (6 bases). The ends were cut back, 0 bases at V and 5 bases at J, with 12 bases in the middle. The V gene's germline CDR1 is SGHRS and CDR2 YFSETQ. The CDR3 covers 14 residues. The CDR3 coding sequence is TGCGCCAGCAGCTTGGTACCGGGACAACACGAGCAGTACTTC. Encoded protein: CASSLVPGQHEQYF. The variable domain in full, completed from reference TRBV5-1 and TRBJ2-7, reads KAGVTQTPRYLIKTRGQQVTLSCSPISGHRSVSWYQQTPGQGLQFLFEYFSETQRNKGNFPGRFSGRQFSNSRSEMNVSTLELGDSALYLCASSLVPGQHEQYFGPGTRLTVT.

This chain uses TRBV6-1 with TRBJ2-3; possible D gene TRBD2, 5 bases. Trimming removed 9 bases at V and 2 bases at J, with 18 bases between. CDR1 and CDR2 (germline): MNHNS, SASEGT. CDR3 length: 15 residues. The CDR3, as DNA: TGTGCCAGTCGGACCGGGCTAGCTCCCACAGATACGCAGTATTTT. Its translation is CASRTGLAPTDTQYF.

The chain is built from TRBV29-1 and TRBJ2-1; D is undetermined. Trimming pared 6 bases from V and 4 bases from J, leaving 7 bases between. CDR3 length: 11 residues. Germline-derived CDR1 and CDR2 are SQVTM and ANQGSEA. CDR3 in amino acids: CSVPEYNEQFF. CDR3 coding DNA: TGCAGCGTCCCCGAGTACAATGAGCAGTTCTTC.

The V call is TRBV27, the J call TRBJ2-1, with 8 positions matching TRBD2. Trimming at V came to 0 bases and at J to 8 bases, leaving 15 bases not matched to a gene. There are 18 residues in the CDR3. Germline assignment: CDR1 MNHEY and CDR2 SMNVEV (reference sequence). In DNA, the CDR3 is TGTGCCAGCAGTTTATCCCCCCGGTTGGCGGGAGCGGGGGATGAGCAGTTCTTC. It yields the protein CASSLSPRLAGAGDEQFF.

This clone occurred once. This sequence joins TRBV27 and TRBJ2-7; D is possibly TRBD2 (6 bases). Trimming removed 4 bases at V and 1 base at J, with 11 bases between. The V gene's germline CDR1 is MNHEY and CDR2 SMNVEV (reference sequence). The CDR3 has 14 residues. This CDR3 is CASSYGAGSYEQYF. The CDR3 DNA follows: TGTGCCAGCAGTTATGGGGCGGGATCCTACGAGCAGTACTTC.

This clone has only a few counts. V usage is TRBV5-1 and J usage is TRBJ2-5, with 7 positions matching TRBD2. TRBJ2-7 matches the DNA end more closely, so the J call is doubtful. Germline CDR1 SGHRS, CDR2 YFSETQ. The CDR3 sequence is 15 residues long. The CDR3 DNA reads as TGCGCCAGCAGCCTTGGGGGGAGCGGGACCTACGAGCAGTACTTC. This gives the protein CASSLGGSGTYEQYF.

V usage is TRBV5-1 and J usage is TRBJ2-2; 10 nucleotides match TRBD1. Unmatched junction bases numbered 7, after V lost 4 bases and J lost 4 bases. Germline V CDR1 and CDR2: SGHRS, YFSETQ. The CDR3 consists of 16 residues. CDR3 bases: TGCGCCAGCAGCAGCCCGGGACAGGGGACCACCGGGGAGCTGTTTTTT. It is translated as CASSSPGQGTTGELFF.

This chain connects TRBV7-9 to TRBJ2-3; 7 positions match TRBD2. The CDR3 length is 15 residues. V lost 5 bases to trimming and J lost 5 bases; unmatched junction nucleotides: 10. Germline V gene sequence: CDR1 SEHNR, CDR2 FQNEAQ (reference sequence). The CDR3 DNA reads TGTGCCAGCAGCCCCTGGGGGGGGGTAGGAGATACGCAGTATTTT. Amino acid sequence: CASSPWGGVGDTQYF.

Only a few counts were recorded for this clone. The chain has TRBV2 and TRBJ1-2; D gene uncertain. Trimming took 3 bases from V and 4 from J, leaving 9 bases between them. Germline CDR1 and CDR2: SNHLY and FYNNEI. The CDR3 spans 13 residues. The CDR3, as DNA: TGTGCCAGCAGTGATCAGGTTTCCTATGGCTACACCTTC. This gives the protein CASSDQVSYGYTF. The full variable domain, rest sourced from reference TRBV2 and TRBJ1-2, is EPEVTQTPSHQVTQMGQEVILRCVPISNHLYFYWYRQILGQKVEFLVSFYNNEISEKSEIFDDQFSVERPDGSNFTLKIRSTKLEDSAMYFCASSDQVSYGYTFGSGTRLTVV.

The J gene is TRBJ2-7, the V gene TRBV28, with TRBD1 matching 7 bases. There are 15 residues in the CDR3. CDR1 and CDR2 (germline): MDHEN, SYDVKM. The V and J ends lost 5 bases and 0 bases, in that order; junction bases with no gene match: 7. In DNA form, the CDR3 reads TGTGCCAGCAGTCTCCGGGACAGACACTCCTACGAGCAGTACTTC. Translation gives CASSLRDRHSYEQYF.

This clone was seen just once. The chain has TRBV18 and TRBJ1-4; 7 bases match TRBD1. J gave up 4 bases and V 5 bases, and 7 bases lay outside the gene matches. This CDR3 spans 15 amino acids. Germline CDR1 KGHSH, CDR2 LQKENI. CDR3 nucleotides: TGTGCCAGCTCAGACGGGACAGCGGTTAATGAAAAACTGTTTTTT. It specifies CASSDGTAVNEKLFF.

V usage is TRBV11-2 and J usage is TRBJ2-1; D remains ambiguous. V shed 7 bases and J shed 4 bases, with 14 bases lying between them. CDR1 and CDR2 from the germline V gene are SGHAT and FQNNGV. The CDR3 totals 14 residues. The CDR3 spells CASILRWAYNEQFF. The CDR3 DNA follows: TGTGCCAGCATCCTCAGATGGGCTTACAATGAGCAGTTCTTC.

This chain uses TRBV5-6 with TRBJ1-1, with D possibly being TRBD1 (6 bases). The V gene's germline CDR1 is SGHDT and CDR2 YYEEEE. Trimming removed 0 bases at V and 4 bases at J, with 13 bases between. This CDR3 spans 15 amino acids. For the CDR3, the DNA is TGTGCCAGCAGCTTGGTGGGCGGGGGCTTCACTGAAGCTTTCTTT. Amino acids: CASSLVGGGFTEAFF.

V usage is TRBV11-1 and J usage is TRBJ2-2; D might be TRBD2 (6 bases). CDR3 length equals 14 residues. Trimming pared 3 bases from V and 6 bases from J, leaving 11 bases between. Germline V CDR1 and CDR2: SGHAT, FQDESV (reference sequence). CDR3 DNA sequence: TGTGCCAGCAGCTTCGGGGGAGGAGCCGGGGAGCTGTTTTTT. This gives the protein CASSFGGGAGELFF.

The J gene is TRBJ1-5, the V gene TRBV6-9; tentative D call: TRBD1 (6 bases). Per the germline V gene, CDR1 is MNHGY and CDR2 is SVAAGI. With 5 bases removed from V and 0 bases from J, the gap between germline ends came to 14 bases. The CDR3 covers 16 residues. The CDR3 coding sequence is TGTGCCAGCAGTCCCCGGACAGACTATAGCAATCAGCCCCAGCATTTT. Translation: CASSPRTDYSNQPQHF.

In this sample, this clone turned up once. V and J are TRBV13 and TRBJ2-7; 8 bases match TRBD1. J lost 0 bases, V lost 5 bases, and 18 bases had no gene match. CDR3 length: 19 residues. CDR1 is PRHDT, CDR2 FYEKMQ, per germline (reference sequence). CDR3 protein: CASSLHRTGKGVGSYEQYF. The CDR3, as DNA: TGTGCCAGCAGCCTACACCGGACAGGGAAAGGGGTCGGCTCCTACGAGCAGTACTTC.

The chain uses TRBV5-1 and TRBJ2-2; TRBD1 aligns across 7 bases. Germline loops: CDR1 SGHRS, CDR2 YFSETQ. The CDR3 contains 15 residues. J was trimmed by 5 bases and V by 4 bases; bases with no gene match: 8. CDR3 sequence reads: CASSAHLQGTGELFF. The CDR3 bases are TGCGCCAGCAGCGCACACTTACAGGGGACCGGGGAGCTGTTTTTT. Drawing the rest from reference TRBV5-1 and TRBJ2-2, the complete variable domain is KAGVTQTPRYLIKTRGQQVTLSCSPISGHRSVSWYQQTPGQGLQFLFEYFSETQRNKGNFPGRFSGRQFSNSRSEMNVSTLELGDSALYLCASSAHLQGTGELFFGEGSRLTVL.

J is TRBJ2-2 and V is TRBV6-4, with 8 bases that match TRBD2. The CDR3 has 17 amino acids. J was trimmed by 3 bases and V by 5 bases; bases with no gene match: 11. CDR1 and CDR2 from the germline V gene are MRHNA and SNTAGT. CDR3 DNA: TGTGCCAGCAGTCCAACAACCGGGACTAGGGACACCGGGGAGCTGTTTTTT. The encoded protein is CASSPTTGTRDTGELFF.

J is TRBJ2-7 and V is TRBV11-2, with D possibly matching TRBD2 (5 bases). CDR1 and CDR2 from the germline V gene are SGHAT and FQNNGV. V gave up 11 bases and J gave up 3 bases, with 17 bases separating them. This CDR3 is 13 amino acids long. The CDR3 region has the DNA TGTGCCTGGGCCAGCGGTGCCTACTACGAGCAGTACTTC. Its protein is CAWASGAYYEQYF.

This clone was detected only a few times. The rearrangement links TRBV28 to TRBJ1-4; D remains unclear. The V gene's germline CDR1 is MDHEN and CDR2 SYDVKM. The CDR3 has 15 residues. Deletions cut 3 bases from V and 0 bases from J, with 8 bases between. CDR3 amino acids: CASSFGGATNEKLFF. The CDR3 bases are TGTGCCAGCAGTTTCGGCGGTGCAACTAATGAAAAACTGTTTTTT.

In its sample, this clone was seen a few times. The chain employs TRBV20-1 and TRBJ2-5; D remains ambiguous. Germline V gene lookup returns CDR1 DFQATT and CDR2 SNEGSKA (reference sequence). This CDR3 region has 11 residues. The V and J ends lost 4 bases and 5 bases respectively, with 8 bases between them. Here the CDR3 DNA reads TGCAGTGCTATCCTGCGGGAGACCCAGTACTTC. Its translation: CSAILRETQYF.

This rearrangement joins TRBV2 to TRBJ1-3; 8 bases line up with TRBD1. CDR1 is SNHLY and CDR2 is FYNNEI in the germline V gene. J lost 4 bases, V lost 8 bases, and 1 base had no gene match. There are 12 residues in the CDR3. As DNA, the CDR3 is TGTGCCAGCCGGGACAGGGGAAACACCATATATTTT. Its protein product is CASRDRGNTIYF.